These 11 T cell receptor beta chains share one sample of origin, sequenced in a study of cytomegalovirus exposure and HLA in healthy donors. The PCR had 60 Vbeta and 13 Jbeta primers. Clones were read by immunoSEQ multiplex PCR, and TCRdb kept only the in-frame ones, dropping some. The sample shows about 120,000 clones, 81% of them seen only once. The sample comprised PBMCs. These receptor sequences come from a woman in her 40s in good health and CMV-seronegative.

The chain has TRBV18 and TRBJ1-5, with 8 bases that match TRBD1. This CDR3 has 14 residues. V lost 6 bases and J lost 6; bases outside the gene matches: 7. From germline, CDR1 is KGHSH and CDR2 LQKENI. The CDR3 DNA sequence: TGTGCCAGCTCCCCAGAGACAGGGGCTCAGCCCCAGCATTTT. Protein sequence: CASSPETGAQPQHF.

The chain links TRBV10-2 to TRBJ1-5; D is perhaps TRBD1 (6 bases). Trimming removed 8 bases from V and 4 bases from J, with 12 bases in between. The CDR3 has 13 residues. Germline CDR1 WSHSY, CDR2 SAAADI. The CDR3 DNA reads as TGCGCCAGCCGTAAGGACAGTAATCAGCCCCAGCATTTT. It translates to CASRKDSNQPQHF.

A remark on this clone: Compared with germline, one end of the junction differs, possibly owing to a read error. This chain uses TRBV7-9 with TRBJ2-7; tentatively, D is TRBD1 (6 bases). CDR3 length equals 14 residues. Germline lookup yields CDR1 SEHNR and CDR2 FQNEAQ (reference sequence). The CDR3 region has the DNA TGTTCCAGCAGCTTTAGCGCATCGGGACATGGGCAGTACTTC. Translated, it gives CSSSFSASGHGQYF.

The CDR3 sequence: CASSAAGTQKETQYF. Here the CDR3 DNA reads TGTGCCAGCAGCGCAGCCGGGACTCAGAAAGAGACCCAGTACTTC. The chain couples TRBV7-9 to TRBJ2-5, with D possibly being TRBD2 (6 bases). V was cut by 5 bases and J by 3 bases, with 16 bases left in between. Germline V gene sequence: CDR1 SEHNR, CDR2 FQNEAQ (reference sequence). The CDR3 has 15 amino acids.

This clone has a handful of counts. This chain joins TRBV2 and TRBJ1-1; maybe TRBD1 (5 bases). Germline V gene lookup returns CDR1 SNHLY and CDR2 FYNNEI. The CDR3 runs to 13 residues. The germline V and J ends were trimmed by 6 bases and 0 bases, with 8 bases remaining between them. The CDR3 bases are TGTGCCAGCAGCGCAGGGATGAACACTGAAGCTTTCTTT. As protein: CASSAGMNTEAFF.

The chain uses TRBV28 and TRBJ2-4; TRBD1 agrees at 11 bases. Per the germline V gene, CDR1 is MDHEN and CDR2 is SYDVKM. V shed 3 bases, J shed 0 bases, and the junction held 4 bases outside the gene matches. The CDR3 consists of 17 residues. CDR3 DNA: TGTGCCAGCAGTTTCCGGACAGGGGGCATAGCCAAAAACATTCAGTACTTC. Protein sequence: CASSFRTGGIAKNIQYF.

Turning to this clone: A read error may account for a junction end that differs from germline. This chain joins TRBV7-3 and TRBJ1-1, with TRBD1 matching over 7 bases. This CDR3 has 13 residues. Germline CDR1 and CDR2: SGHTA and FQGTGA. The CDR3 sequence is CSSSLQGYTEAFF. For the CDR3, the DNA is TGTTCCAGCAGCTTACAGGGGTACACTGAAGCTTTCTTT.

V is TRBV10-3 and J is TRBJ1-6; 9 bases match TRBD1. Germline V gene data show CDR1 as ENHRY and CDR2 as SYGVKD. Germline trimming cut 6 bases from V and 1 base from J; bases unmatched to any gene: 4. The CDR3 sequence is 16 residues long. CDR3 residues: CAISDDRGSYNSPLHF. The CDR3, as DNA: TGTGCCATCAGCGATGACAGGGGGTCCTATAATTCACCCCTCCACTTT.

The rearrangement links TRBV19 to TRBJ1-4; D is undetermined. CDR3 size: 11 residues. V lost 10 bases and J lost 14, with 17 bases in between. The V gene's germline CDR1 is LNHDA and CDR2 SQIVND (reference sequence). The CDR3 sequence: CATYNGLRLFF. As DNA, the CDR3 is TGTGCCACCTACAACGGTTTGAGGCTGTTTTTT.

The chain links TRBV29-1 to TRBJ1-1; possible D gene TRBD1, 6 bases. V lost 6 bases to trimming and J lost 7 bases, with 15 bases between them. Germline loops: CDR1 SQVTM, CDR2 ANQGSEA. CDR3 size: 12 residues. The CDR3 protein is CSVSDSSYEAFF. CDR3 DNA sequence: TGCAGCGTATCGGACAGTTCGTATGAAGCTTTCTTT.

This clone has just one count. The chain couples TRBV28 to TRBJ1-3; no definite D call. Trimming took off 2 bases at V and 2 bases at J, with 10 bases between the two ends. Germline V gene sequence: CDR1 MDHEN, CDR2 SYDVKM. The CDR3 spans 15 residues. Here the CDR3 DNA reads TGTGCCAGCAGTTTACCCGTCGCGGCTGGAAACACCATATATTTT. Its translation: CASSLPVAAGNTIYF.